This TCR beta chain was identified in a study of T cells in localized non-small cell lung cancer. General study points: Only one tumor region was sequenced, so heterogeneity remains possible.

The table came from immunoSEQ multiplex PCR; TCRdb's copy has only in-frame clones and leaves some out. The repertoire holds 25,000 to 35,000 clones, about 80% seen once, with roughly 5.5% in the top ten. This clone has a single count. Its antigen is not identified. From germline, CDR1 is KGHSH and CDR2 LQKENI. The CDR3 has 15 amino acids. Trimming removed 2 bases at V and 5 bases at J, with 15 bases between. The TCR was taken from a man aged 40 to 70 with stage III lung adenocarcinoma. The chain links TRBV18 to TRBJ2-5; D remains ambiguous. The specimen was peripheral blood mononuclear cells, collected before any cancer treatment. DNA of the CDR3: TGTGCCAGCTCACCAGAATTGAAGCAGGAGGAGACCCAGTACTTC. Translated, it gives CASSPELKQEETQYF.